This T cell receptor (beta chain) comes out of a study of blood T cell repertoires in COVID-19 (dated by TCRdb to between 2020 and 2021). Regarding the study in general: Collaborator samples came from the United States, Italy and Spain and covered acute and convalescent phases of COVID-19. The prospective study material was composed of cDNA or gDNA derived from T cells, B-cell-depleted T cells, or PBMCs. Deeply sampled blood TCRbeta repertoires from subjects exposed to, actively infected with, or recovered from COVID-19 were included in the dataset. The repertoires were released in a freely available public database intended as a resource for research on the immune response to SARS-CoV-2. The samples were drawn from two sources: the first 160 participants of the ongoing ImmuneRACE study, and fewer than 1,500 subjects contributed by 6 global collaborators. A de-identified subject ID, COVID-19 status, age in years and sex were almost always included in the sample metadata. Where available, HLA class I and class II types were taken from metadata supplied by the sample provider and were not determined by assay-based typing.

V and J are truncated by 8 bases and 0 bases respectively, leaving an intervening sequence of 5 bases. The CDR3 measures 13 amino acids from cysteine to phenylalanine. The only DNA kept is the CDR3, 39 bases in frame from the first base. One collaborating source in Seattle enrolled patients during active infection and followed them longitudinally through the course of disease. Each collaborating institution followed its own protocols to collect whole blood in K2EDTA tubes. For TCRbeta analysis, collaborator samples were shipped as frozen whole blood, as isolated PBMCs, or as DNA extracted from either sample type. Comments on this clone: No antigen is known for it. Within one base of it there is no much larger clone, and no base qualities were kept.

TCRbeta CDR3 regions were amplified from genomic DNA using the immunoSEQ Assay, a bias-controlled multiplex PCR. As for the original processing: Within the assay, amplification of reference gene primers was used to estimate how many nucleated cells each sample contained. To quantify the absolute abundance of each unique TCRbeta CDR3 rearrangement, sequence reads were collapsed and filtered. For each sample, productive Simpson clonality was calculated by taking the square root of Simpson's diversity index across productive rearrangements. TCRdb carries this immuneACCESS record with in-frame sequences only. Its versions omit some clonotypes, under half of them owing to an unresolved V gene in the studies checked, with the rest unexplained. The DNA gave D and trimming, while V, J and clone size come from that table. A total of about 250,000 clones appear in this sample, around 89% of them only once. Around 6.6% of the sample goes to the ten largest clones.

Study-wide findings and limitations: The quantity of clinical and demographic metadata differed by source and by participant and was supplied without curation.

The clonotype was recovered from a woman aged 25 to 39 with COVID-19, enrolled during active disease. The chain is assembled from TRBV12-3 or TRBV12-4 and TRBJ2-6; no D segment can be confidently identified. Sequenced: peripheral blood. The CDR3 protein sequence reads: CASEPSGANVLTF. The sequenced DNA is TGTGCCAGCGAGCCCTCTGGGGCCAACGTCCTGACTTTC.